This T cell receptor beta chain was recovered during a study of T-cell memory formation after mild COVID-19. Study findings and constraints: The pre-infection memory compartment contained some responding clones, suggesting cross-reactive memory joined. The SARS-CoV-2 specificity of second-wave clones reaching peak at day 37 remained unverified.

The CDR3 length is 11 residues. Germline assignment: CDR1 SQVTM and CDR2 ANQGSEA. V dropped 6 bases and J dropped 3 bases, with 9 bases sitting between them. Constant-segment primers were used for 5'RACE, and the resulting TCR alpha and TCR beta cDNA libraries carried sample barcodes and UMIs. TCRdb itself ran the 5' RACE reads through MiXCR, one entry per CDR3 protein. The data show around 200,000 distinct CDR3 sequences, 25% to 35% seen once. To note about this clonotype: Its antigen is unknown.

The chain has TRBV29-1 and TRBJ2-7, with D perhaps TRBD1 (5 bases). The specimen was PBMCs or a T cell subset sorted from them (not recorded which). This clonotype was sampled from an adult woman who had mild COVID-19 (a few samples of this study predate the infection). Cell type and time point are not known. The CDR3: CSVDQGYEQYF. As DNA, the CDR3 is TGCAGCGTAGACCAGGGCTACGAGCAGTACTTC.